The present entry profiles one TCR beta chain with its context. Its antigen is not known. The record originates from a study of cytomegalovirus exposure and HLA in healthy donors. The study's findings and limits: V segments that were indistinguishable, TRBV6-2 and TRBV6-3 among them, were omitted from analysis.

Primers for the PCR totalled 60 Vbeta and 13 Jbeta. Libraries were prepared by immunoSEQ multiplex PCR; TCRdb keeps only in-frame clonotypes and omits some of them. The data contain about 170,000 clones, around four fifths of them singletons. All donors participated as healthy donors of bone marrow. Nominally healthy donors were sampled, though unrecorded immune exposures were likely. Trimming removed 2 bases from V and 5 bases from J, with 10 bases in between. Germline lookup yields CDR1 SGHVS and CDR2 FQNEAQ. The CDR3 runs to 14 residues. The sequence derives from a girl aged 2-10 years in good health and CMV-seropositive. The chain uses TRBV7-8 and TRBJ1-5; the D gene is possibly TRBD1 (6 bases). Sequences were obtained from PBMCs. CDR3 loop: CASSLQAGDQPQHF. The DNA of the CDR3 is TGTGCCAGCAGCTTACAAGCAGGGGATCAGCCCCAGCATTTT.